A single sample gave rise to the 25 T cell receptor beta chains below, sequenced in a study of blood T cells in healthy people across ages. A second PCR, run for roughly 6 to 11 cycles, used a sample-barcoded 5' primer plus a J-beta primer mix. A single record per CDR3 protein comes from TCRdb applying MiXCR to the 5' RACE reads. This table has hundreds of thousands of distinct CDR3 sequences, roughly 60% appearing once. Sequencing was carried out using blood. These receptors were collected from a man younger than 45 in good health.

V usage is TRBV7-9 and J usage is TRBJ1-2; D gene ambiguous. The germline V gene has CDR1 SEHNR and CDR2 FQNEAQ (reference sequence). The V gene lost 5 bases and the J gene lost 5 bases, with 18 bases spanning the gap. This CDR3 has 15 amino acids. As DNA, the CDR3 is TGTGCCAGCAGCGCCGTGACCGCGCGCCCATATGGCTACACCTTC. Its protein product is CASSAVTARPYGYTF. Drawing the rest from reference TRBV7-9 and TRBJ1-2, the complete variable domain is DTGVSQNPRHKITKRGQNVTFRCDPISEHNRLYWYRQTLGQGPEFLTYFQNEAQLEKSRLLSDRFSAERPKGSFSTLEIQRTEQGDSAMYLCASSAVTARPYGYTFGSGTRLTVV.

A few counts support this clonotype. The chain uses TRBV10-3 and TRBJ2-3; 10 nucleotides align to TRBD2. Germline V gene sequence: CDR1 ENHRY, CDR2 SYGVKD. The V and J ends lost 0 bases and 4 bases, in that order; junction bases with no gene match: 10. This CDR3 has 18 amino acids. The CDR3 loop reads CAISESMASGSWPDTQYF. The CDR3 region has the DNA TGTGCCATCAGTGAGTCGATGGCTAGCGGGAGTTGGCCAGATACGCAGTATTTT.

This clonotype was observed a handful of times. This chain joins TRBV13 and TRBJ2-1; D gene ambiguous. This CDR3 is built from 15 residues. V dropped 2 bases and J dropped 1 base, with 9 bases sitting between them. The germline CDR1 and CDR2 sequences are PRHDT and FYEKMQ (reference sequence). For the CDR3, the DNA is TGTGCCAGCAGCTTATTTGGGCCGTCCTACAATGAGCAGTTCTTC. Protein: CASSLFGPSYNEQFF. Complete variable domain (other parts from reference TRBV13 and TRBJ2-1): AAGVIQSPRHLIKEKRETATLKCYPIPRHDTVYWYQQGPGQDPQFLISFYEKMQSDKGSIPDRFSAQQFSDYHSELNMSSLELGDSALYFCASSLFGPSYNEQFFGPGTRLTVL.

The chain employs TRBV20-1 and TRBJ2-1; 8 nucleotides agree with TRBD2. CDR1 DFQATT and CDR2 SNEGSKA come from the germline V gene (reference sequence). V lost 6 bases and J lost 6; bases outside the gene matches: 13. The CDR3 is 15 amino acids. The CDR3 nucleotides are TGCAGTGCCAAAAGGTCGGGCGGGAGGATCAATGAGCAGTTCTTC. It specifies CSAKRSGGRINEQFF.

This clonotype was found a few times. The CDR3 sequence is CSARASNGVLYEQYF. The CDR3 bases are TGCAGTGCCCGGGCTAGTAACGGTGTCCTCTACGAGCAGTACTTC. The rearrangement joins TRBV20-1 to TRBJ2-7; D gene uncertain. Looked up from germline, CDR1 is DFQATT and CDR2 is SNEGSKA (reference sequence). The ends were cut back, 6 bases at V and 3 bases at J, with 21 bases in the middle. This CDR3 is 15 amino acids long.

This clonotype was picked up a small number of times. This chain connects TRBV6-6 to TRBJ2-1; D perhaps matches TRBD2 (6 bases). This CDR3 comprises 15 residues. V lost 2 bases and J lost 3, with 11 bases in between. Germline CDR1 reads MNHNY; CDR2 reads SVGAGI (reference sequence). In DNA form, the CDR3 reads TGTGCCAGCAGTTACGCGGGGAGCGTCTACAATGAGCAGTTCTTC. It encodes CASSYAGSVYNEQFF.

V and J are TRBV4-3 and TRBJ1-4; 9 positions match TRBD1. V lost 2 bases, J lost 8 bases, and 9 bases stayed unmatched. The germline V gene has CDR1 LGHNA and CDR2 YSLEER. This CDR3 is built from 16 residues. The CDR3 loop reads CASSQHTGGQDEKLFF. CDR3 sequence (DNA): TGCGCCAGCAGCCAACACACAGGGGGCCAGGACGAAAAACTGTTTTTT.

The chain uses TRBV6-5 and TRBJ2-6; the D is unclear. Germline values: CDR1 MNHEY, CDR2 SVGAGI. The V gene lost 6 bases and the J gene lost 0 bases, with 6 bases spanning the gap. The CDR3 has 14 amino acids. CDR3 bases: TGTGCCAGCAGGAACTTCTCTGGGGCCAACGTCCTGACTTTC. Protein product: CASRNFSGANVLTF.

This chain connects TRBV12-5 to TRBJ1-5, with D tentatively TRBD1 (5 bases). Trimming left V 7 bases short and J 5 bases short, with 15 bases between. The length of the CDR3 is 14 residues. In germline, CDR1 is LGHNT, CDR2 FRNRAP. CDR3 protein: CASDVGGTHQPQHF. DNA for the CDR3: TGTGCTAGTGACGTGGGGGGGACGCATCAGCCCCAGCATTTT. Full variable domain (missing parts from reference TRBV12-5 and TRBJ1-5): DARVTQTPRHKVTEMGQEVTMRCQPILGHNTVFWYRQTMMQGLELLAYFRNRAPLDDSGMPKDRFSAEMPDATLATLKIQPSEPRDSAVYFCASDVGGTHQPQHFGDGTRLSIL.

The gene calls are TRBV5-1 and TRBJ2-1; 8 nucleotides align to TRBD2. TRBJ2-7 explains the end of the DNA better; the J call may be wrong. This CDR3 is 18 amino acids long. CDR1 and CDR2 from the germline V gene are SGHRS and YFSETQ. CDR3: CASLDLRTGGPPYNEQYF. CDR3 in DNA: TGCGCCAGCTTAGACCTGAGAACGGGAGGGCCTCCCTACAATGAGCAGTACTTC.

A note on this clonotype: The junction shows a germline mismatch at one end, possibly a read error. The chain uses TRBV6-4 and TRBJ2-3, with TRBD2 matching 10 bases. CDR1 is MRHNA, CDR2 SNTAGT, per germline. This CDR3 comprises 15 residues. Written as DNA, the CDR3 is TGTGTCAGCAGTGGCCTAGCGGGGGCAGGAGATACGCAGTATTTT. Amino acid sequence: CVSSGLAGAGDTQYF.

This clonotype was seen a single time. V is TRBV12-5 and J is TRBJ2-5; 11 nucleotides agree with TRBD2. Looked up from germline, CDR1 is LGHNT and CDR2 is FRNRAP. CDR3 length: 18 residues. J gave up 2 bases and V 3 bases, and 11 bases lay outside the gene matches. CDR3 sequence (DNA): TGTGCTAGTGGTTTCGGACGACTAGCGGGAAATCAACAAGAGACCCAGTACTTC. Encoded protein: CASGFGRLAGNQQETQYF. Complete variable domain (other parts from reference TRBV12-5 and TRBJ2-5): DARVTQTPRHKVTEMGQEVTMRCQPILGHNTVFWYRQTMMQGLELLAYFRNRAPLDDSGMPKDRFSAEMPDATLATLKIQPSEPRDSAVYFCASGFGRLAGNQQETQYFGPGTRLLVL.

There are a few counts of this clonotype. The chain is built from TRBV7-2 and TRBJ2-7; D is unclear. This CDR3 region has 14 residues. Trimming took off 1 base at V and 1 base at J, with 8 bases between the two ends. Germline V gene sequence: CDR1 SGHTA, CDR2 FQGNSA. The CDR3 coding sequence is TGTGCCAGCAGCTTAGAGGCCTCTTCCTACGAGCAGTACTTC. It specifies CASSLEASSYEQYF.

This chain joins TRBV25-1 and TRBJ2-5, with D possibly TRBD1 on 6 matching bases. V was pared by 3 bases and J by 4 bases, with 18 bases between. The CDR3 spans 16 residues. Germline V gives CDR1 MGHDK, CDR2 SYGVNS. CDR3 coding DNA: TGTGCCAGCAGTGATGCCGGCCAGGGGAGCCGAGAGACCCAGTACTTC. Protein sequence: CASSDAGQGSRETQYF. The complete variable domain, with remaining parts taken from reference TRBV25-1 and TRBJ2-5, reads EADIYQTPRYLVIGTGKKITLECSQTMGHDKMYWYQQDPGMELHLIHYSYGVNSTEKGDLSSESTVSRIRTEHFPLTLESARPSHTSQYLCASSDAGQGSRETQYFGPGTRLLVL.

The chain uses TRBV20-1 and TRBJ2-1, with a weak D call TRBD1 (6 bases). V was trimmed by 5 bases and J by 4 bases, leaving 15 bases between them. CDR1 is DFQATT, CDR2 SNEGSKA, per germline (reference sequence). The CDR3 sequence is 14 residues long. CDR3 amino acids: CSAEPEDRYNEQFF. DNA of the CDR3: TGCAGTGCTGAGCCTGAAGACAGGTACAATGAGCAGTTCTTC.

The V call is TRBV12-3 or TRBV12-4, the J call TRBJ2-7; no clear D. The CDR3 spans 12 residues. Trimming cost V 8 bases and J 8 bases, with 16 bases left between them. CDR3 sequence reads: CASGNLPGKQYF. The CDR3, as DNA: TGTGCCAGCGGGAATCTCCCTGGAAAGCAGTACTTC.

A few counts support this clonotype. V gene TRBV29-1 combines with J gene TRBJ2-7, with 10 nucleotides matching TRBD1. The CDR3 length is 16 residues. The germline gives CDR1 SQVTM, CDR2 ANQGSEA. V lost 5 bases, J lost 0 bases, and 10 bases stayed unmatched. For the CDR3, the DNA is TGCAGCGTTCGATCGCCGGACAGGGGGAACTCCTACGAGCAGTACTTC. Protein sequence: CSVRSPDRGNSYEQYF.

In its sample, this clonotype was seen many times. The rearrangement joins TRBV12-3 or TRBV12-4 to TRBJ2-6, with D possibly matching TRBD2 (5 bases). CDR3 length: 15 residues. V was pared by 6 bases and J by 1 base, with 10 bases between. The CDR3 loop reads CASRPRLSGANVLTF. DNA for the CDR3: TGTGCCAGCAGGCCCAGACTATCTGGGGCCAACGTCCTGACTTTC.

The V and J genes are TRBV7-2 and TRBJ2-7; D might be TRBD2 (6 bases). Trimming stripped 3 bases from V and 3 bases from J, with 12 bases between. This CDR3 comprises 14 residues. Per germline, CDR1 SGHTA and CDR2 FQGNSA. The CDR3 DNA sequence: TGTGCCAGCAGCTTGGAGCGGGTAGGCTACGAGCAGTACTTC. Protein sequence: CASSLERVGYEQYF.

V usage is TRBV9 and J usage is TRBJ2-7; D is perhaps TRBD1 (5 bases). The germline gives CDR1 SGDLS, CDR2 YYNGEE. This CDR3 is 16 amino acids long. V was clipped by 9 bases and J by 0 bases, with 22 bases between them. The chain's CDR3 is CANHHPIRGRSYEQYF. Here the CDR3 DNA reads TGTGCCAATCACCACCCGATAAGGGGTCGCTCCTACGAGCAGTACTTC. Full variable domain (remainder filled in from reference TRBV9 and TRBJ2-7): DSGVTQTPKHLITATGQRVTLRCSPRSGDLSVYWYQQSLDQGLQFLIQYYNGEERAKGNILERFSAQQFPDLHSELNLSSLELGDSALYFCANHHPIRGRSYEQYFGPGTRLTVT.

The chain links TRBV12-3 or TRBV12-4 to TRBJ1-2; possibly TRBD1 for D (6 bases). This CDR3 region has 14 residues. V lost 3 bases to trimming and J lost 8 bases, with 16 bases between them. This chain's CDR3 is CASSFGGAGQGYTF. CDR3 sequence (DNA): TGTGCCAGCAGTTTCGGGGGGGCAGGTCAGGGCTACACCTTC.

This clonotype has more than one count but fewer than ten. J is TRBJ2-5 and V is TRBV7-2, with D perhaps being TRBD1 or TRBD2 (5 bases each). V was trimmed by 6 bases and J by 2 bases, leaving 16 bases between them. CDR3 length equals 15 residues. Germline values: CDR1 SGHTA, CDR2 FQGNSA. The CDR3 is CASRAEGSFQETQYF. CDR3 nucleotides: TGTGCCAGCAGAGCAGAGGGGTCCTTTCAAGAGACCCAGTACTTC.

This clonotype was detected only a few times. The CDR3 sequence: CASRPALGPDTQYF. In DNA form, the CDR3 reads TGCGCCAGCCGCCCGGCTCTGGGGCCAGATACGCAGTATTTT. The V and J genes are TRBV4-1 and TRBJ2-3, with D perhaps TRBD1 (5 bases). With 8 bases removed from V and 4 bases from J, the gap between germline ends came to 16 bases. CDR1 is MGHRA, CDR2 YSYEKL, per germline. CDR3 length equals 14 residues.

The gene calls are TRBV7-2 and TRBJ1-2; TRBD1 agrees at 9 bases. Per the germline V gene, CDR1 is SGHTA and CDR2 is FQGNSA. This CDR3 contains 14 residues. Trimming removed 5 bases from V and 3 bases from J; junction bases left unmatched: 4. In DNA form, the CDR3 reads TGTGCCAGCAGCACGGACAGGGGTGACTATGGCTACACCTTC. Its protein is CASSTDRGDYGYTF.

This chain links TRBV20-1 with TRBJ2-1; weak D call: TRBD2 (5 bases). There are 18 residues in the CDR3. V was clipped by 1 base and J by 10 bases, with 29 bases between them. The germline gives CDR1 DFQATT, CDR2 SNEGSKA (reference sequence). CDR3 region: CSARVPAPGGFKAWEQFF. The CDR3 bases are TGCAGTGCTAGAGTTCCAGCTCCCGGAGGATTTAAAGCGTGGGAGCAGTTCTTC.